This TCR beta chain was sequenced for a study of cytomegalovirus exposure and HLA in healthy donors. Libraries were prepared by immunoSEQ multiplex PCR; TCRdb keeps only in-frame clonotypes and omits some of them. The table shows 95,000 to 150,000 clones, with 85% occurring only once. V gave up 4 bases and J gave up 0 bases, with 7 bases separating them. Germline CDR1 is SEHNR and CDR2 is FQNEAQ (reference sequence). This CDR3 is 14 amino acids long. The sequenced sample was PBMCs. This clonotype was sampled from a young woman in good health and CMV-seronegative. V gene TRBV7-9 combines with J gene TRBJ2-1; the D is unclear. Here the CDR3 reads CASSSISSYNEQFF. Written as DNA, the CDR3 is TGTGCCAGCAGCTCAATTAGCTCCTACAATGAGCAGTTCTTC.